The clone carrying this T cell receptor (beta chain) was seen a single time. Antigen unknown. These data belong to a study of OX40 agonist ivuxolimab in advanced cancers. Data came from immunoSEQ multiplex PCR; TCRdb stores just in-frame clones and leaves some out. The sample contains under 95,000 clones, less than 95% of which appear only once. The CDR3 extends over 11 amino acids. V was shortened by 4 bases and J by 8 bases, with 6 bases between the two germline ends. From germline, CDR1 is SEHNR and CDR2 FQNEAQ (reference sequence). Study-level findings and limits: Dosing at 0.1 to 3.0 mg/kg was accompanied by clonal expansion of CD4+ and CD8+ blood T cells by week 6.

This receptor was identified in an adult with an advanced solid tumor such as melanoma, head and neck, liver or kidney cancer. This chain uses TRBV7-9 with TRBJ2-1; D is uncertain. The sequences come from CD4+ or CD8+ T cells sorted from blood, collected in a trial of the OX40 agonist ivuxolimab. DNA for the CDR3: TGTGCCAGCAGCTCCCGGGATGAGCAGTTCTTC. Protein product: CASSSRDEQFF.